The 32 T cell receptor beta chains below all came from one sample that was sequenced in a study of blood T cell repertoires in COVID-19. Clones were sequenced by immunoSEQ multiplex PCR, and TCRdb holds only the in-frame ones, with some missing. The table lists roughly 70,000 clones, less than 90% of them singletons. Sequences were obtained from peripheral blood. The receptors shown here come from an elderly man with COVID-19, enrolled during active disease.

J is TRBJ2-5 and V is TRBV27; weak D call: TRBD2 (6 bases). The V end lost 8 bases, the J end lost 5 bases, and 15 bases lay between the germline ends. In germline, CDR1 is MNHEY, CDR2 SMNVEV (reference sequence). The CDR3 is 13 residues long. CDR3 in DNA: TGTGCCAGCTCGTCCCGGGAGACGGAGACCCAGTACTTC. Encoded protein: CASSSRETETQYF.

The rearrangement uses TRBV28 and TRBJ1-2, with TRBD1 identical over 10 bases. CDR1 MDHEN and CDR2 SYDVKM come from the germline V gene. Germline trimming cut 6 bases from V and 13 bases from J; bases unmatched to any gene: 8. CDR3 length equals 12 residues. The CDR3 spells CASSDRGRFSTF. The CDR3 DNA reads TGTGCCAGCAGCGACAGGGGGCGATTTTCCACCTTC.

This rearrangement joins TRBV28 to TRBJ1-5; TRBD1 matches 7 bases. CDR3 length: 16 residues. V shed 6 bases and J 4 bases; nucleotides not matched to a gene: 12. CDR1 and CDR2 from the germline V gene are MDHEN and SYDVKM. This CDR3 is CASSLAGTDDNQPQHF. CDR3 in DNA: TGTGCCAGCAGCCTTGCCGGGACAGATGATAATCAGCCCCAGCATTTT.

This sequence joins TRBV7-8 and TRBJ1-4; 8 bases map to TRBD1. CDR1 and CDR2 from the germline V gene are SGHVS and FQNEAQ. J lost 8 bases, V lost 4 bases, and 9 bases had no gene match. The CDR3 length is 15 residues. The CDR3 coding sequence is TGTGCCAGCAGCTCCACCAGGGGGCGCGGAGAAAAACTGTTTTTT. Translation gives CASSSTRGRGEKLFF.

The chain joins TRBV29-1 to TRBJ1-6; D unclear. Germline V gives CDR1 SQVTM, CDR2 ANQGSEA. The CDR3 is made up of 12 amino acids. The V gene lost 4 bases and the J gene lost 7 bases, with 8 bases spanning the gap. CDR3 protein: CSVGQRNSPLHF. The CDR3 DNA reads TGCAGCGTTGGACAAAGAAATTCACCCCTCCACTTT.

J is TRBJ2-1 and V is TRBV5-1; the D gene is possibly TRBD1 (6 bases). Germline V gene lookup returns CDR1 SGHRS and CDR2 YFSETQ. This CDR3 is built from 15 residues. V was pared by 0 bases and J by 4 bases, with 11 bases between. For the CDR3, the DNA is TGCGCCAGCAGCTTGGTAACAGGGCGGTACAATGAGCAGTTCTTC. Its translation: CASSLVTGRYNEQFF.

The V gene is TRBV18, the J gene TRBJ1-3; TRBD1 matches 10 bases. The CDR3 extends over 16 amino acids. V shed 6 bases and J 2 bases; nucleotides not matched to a gene: 7. Per the germline V gene, CDR1 is KGHSH and CDR2 is LQKENI. The CDR3 DNA reads as TGTGCCAGCTCCCCATCCGGGACAGGGGCTGGAAACACCATATATTTT. It codes for CASSPSGTGAGNTIYF.

This chain links TRBV9 with TRBJ1-4, with 9 bases identical to TRBD1. The CDR3 has 16 residues. CDR1 is SGDLS and CDR2 is YYNGEE in the germline V gene. V lost 3 bases to trimming and J lost 7 bases; unmatched junction nucleotides: 10. The DNA of the CDR3 is TGTGCCAGCAGCGCGTACCCCGGGACAGGGTTTGAAAAACTGTTTTTT. Translating it yields CASSAYPGTGFEKLFF.

The V and J genes are TRBV29-1 and TRBJ2-2; no clear D. The CDR3 runs to 14 residues. The ends were cut back, 4 bases at V and 3 bases at J, with 12 bases in the middle. Per the germline V gene, CDR1 is SQVTM and CDR2 is ANQGSEA. CDR3 protein: CSVVVSFYTGELFF. The CDR3 coding sequence is TGCAGCGTTGTTGTATCTTTTTACACCGGGGAGCTGTTTTTT.

The rearrangement links TRBV19 to TRBJ2-5; 10 bases agree with TRBD1. Germline CDR1 and CDR2: LNHDA and SQIVND (reference sequence). With V trimmed by 5 bases and J by 4 bases, 1 base remained unmatched. The CDR3 has 13 amino acids. CDR3 in amino acids: CASSRDRGETQYF. CDR3 bases: TGTGCCAGTAGTCGGGACAGGGGAGAGACCCAGTACTTC.

The chain is built from TRBV19 and TRBJ2-1; 7 bases align to TRBD1. Trimming took 10 bases from V and 4 from J; bases not matched to a gene: 7. CDR1 and CDR2 from the germline V gene are LNHDA and SQIVND (reference sequence). The CDR3 sequence is 13 residues long. The CDR3 DNA reads as TGTGCCACCAAGGGACAGCTATACAATGAGCAGTTCTTC. This gives the protein CATKGQLYNEQFF. The entire variable domain, with the rest obtained from reference TRBV19 and TRBJ2-1, is as follows: DGGITQSPKYLFRKEGQNVTLSCEQNLNHDAMYWYRQDPGQGLRLIYYSQIVNDFQKGDIAEGYSVSREKKESFPLTVTSAQKNPTAFYLCATKGQLYNEQFFGPGTRLTVL.

The V call is TRBV5-1, the J call TRBJ2-2, with 7 nucleotides matching TRBD1. The J segment lost 7 bases and the V segment lost 2 bases, leaving 8 bases of the junction unmatched. Germline V gives CDR1 SGHRS, CDR2 YFSETQ. The CDR3 covers 15 residues. The DNA for the CDR3 is TGCGCCAGCAGCTTAGACAGGGCTAGAGGCGGGGAGCTGTTTTTT. Its protein product is CASSLDRARGGELFF.

The gene calls are TRBV5-6 and TRBJ2-1; 11 bases line up with TRBD2. Per germline, CDR1 SGHDT and CDR2 YYEEEE. The CDR3 runs 18 residues. The ends lost 1 base at V and 1 base at J; junction bases unmatched: 7. The CDR3 here is CASSLSLAGGRSYNEQFF. As DNA, the CDR3 is TGTGCCAGCAGCTTGTCGCTAGCGGGGGGCCGTTCCTACAATGAGCAGTTCTTC.

J is TRBJ1-5 and V is TRBV6-6, with 8 bases lining up with TRBD1. In germline, CDR1 is MNHNY, CDR2 SVGAGI (reference sequence). The CDR3 is 15 residues long. V shed 5 bases and J 8 bases; nucleotides not matched to a gene: 11. The CDR3 DNA follows: TGTGCCAGCAGTCCCGGACAGGGAGCTTGGAAGCCCCAGCATTTT. Its translation: CASSPGQGAWKPQHF.

This clone was detected once. The genes are TRBV11-2 and TRBJ2-7; D is uncertain. Trimming pared 0 bases from V and 9 bases from J, leaving 9 bases between. Germline V gives CDR1 SGHAT, CDR2 FQNNGV. The CDR3 covers 12 residues. CDR3 DNA sequence: TGTGCCAGCAGCTTAGATTCGGTCGGGCAGTACTTC. This translates into CASSLDSVGQYF.

This rearrangement joins TRBV19 to TRBJ1-5; the match to TRBD1 covers 9 bases. The junction had 10 bases not matched to a gene; V was cut back by 7 bases and J by 6 bases. Germline-derived CDR1 and CDR2 are LNHDA and SQIVND (reference sequence). The CDR3 spans 15 residues. The CDR3 spells CASTGRGQGGQPQHF. The CDR3 nucleotides read TGTGCCAGTACCGGTAGGGGACAGGGTGGTCAGCCCCAGCATTTT.

V is TRBV29-1 and J is TRBJ1-1; unclear D gene. CDR1 is SQVTM and CDR2 is ANQGSEA in the germline V gene. With 6 bases removed from V and 3 bases from J, the gap between germline ends came to 14 bases. This CDR3 spans 13 amino acids. The CDR3: CSVSRVGYTEAFF. The CDR3 DNA sequence: TGCAGCGTAAGCCGTGTCGGGTACACTGAAGCTTTCTTT.

The chain has TRBV5-4 and TRBJ2-4, with D unresolved. This CDR3 has 13 amino acids. Germline V CDR1 and CDR2: SGHNT, YYREEE (reference sequence). V lost 0 bases and J lost 5, with 6 bases in between. CDR3: CASSLGQENIQYF. The CDR3 bases are TGTGCCAGCAGCTTGGGTCAGGAAAACATTCAGTACTTC.

The V and J genes are TRBV6-5 and TRBJ1-5; D is unclear. Germline CDR1 and CDR2: MNHEY and SVGAGI. CDR3 length equals 15 residues. V lost 7 bases, J lost 1 base, and 14 bases lay in between. CDR3 protein: CASIAGLLSNQPQHF. CDR3 DNA: TGTGCCAGCATAGCGGGCCTACTCAGCAATCAGCCCCAGCATTTT.

The chain joins TRBV6-5 to TRBJ1-5, with D possibly matching TRBD1 (6 bases). Trimming removed 8 bases at V and 3 bases at J, with 11 bases between. The CDR3 runs to 13 residues. The germline V gene has CDR1 MNHEY and CDR2 SVGAGI. The CDR3 spells CASERQVNQPQHF. The CDR3 nucleotides are TGTGCCAGCGAAAGACAGGTCAATCAGCCCCAGCATTTT.

The chain uses TRBV6-5 and TRBJ1-2, with D perhaps matching TRBD1 (6 bases). This CDR3 region has 15 residues. Germline assignment: CDR1 MNHEY and CDR2 SVGAGI. V was pared by 6 bases and J by 7 bases, with 21 bases between. CDR3 in amino acids: CASRKDRKGNSGYTF. Here the CDR3 DNA reads TGTGCCAGCAGAAAAGACAGGAAAGGAAATAGTGGCTACACCTTC.

The CDR3, as DNA: TGTGCCAGTAGTATAGGGCCAGGGTATCAGCCCCAGCATTTT. As protein: CASSIGPGYQPQHF. The genes are TRBV19 and TRBJ1-5; a possible D gene is TRBD1 (5 bases). The germline gives CDR1 LNHDA, CDR2 SQIVND (reference sequence). This CDR3 contains 14 residues. Trimming removed 1 base at V and 5 bases at J, with 9 bases between.

This rearrangement joins TRBV4-1 to TRBJ1-3; D perhaps matches TRBD1 (5 bases). Looked up from germline, CDR1 is MGHRA and CDR2 is YSYEKL. With 0 bases removed from V and 0 bases from J, the gap between germline ends came to 12 bases. This CDR3 contains 17 residues. CDR3 in amino acids: CASSQDQGTLSGNTIYF. CDR3 DNA sequence: TGCGCCAGCAGCCAAGATCAGGGAACCCTCTCTGGAAACACCATATATTTT.

J is TRBJ1-1 and V is TRBV5-1; D remains unclear. Germline CDR1 is SGHRS and CDR2 is YFSETQ. The CDR3 spans 15 residues. Trimming left V 0 bases short and J 1 base short, with 10 bases between. The CDR3 DNA sequence: TGCGCCAGCAGCTTGGCCATTGGAGGGAACACTGAAGCTTTCTTT. Protein sequence: CASSLAIGGNTEAFF.

The chain is built from TRBV6-5 and TRBJ1-2; 7 bases align to TRBD1. The CDR3 covers 13 residues. Looked up from germline, CDR1 is MNHEY and CDR2 is SVGAGI. Trimming removed 10 bases from V and 5 bases from J; junction bases left unmatched: 10. CDR3 nucleotides: TGTGCCACTCGGGTGGGACAGCTATATGGCTACACCTTC. Translated: CATRVGQLYGYTF.

Only one count was recorded for this clone. The CDR3 here is CASSRQGAYEQYF. The DNA of the CDR3 is TGTGCCAGCAGTCGACAGGGGGCCTACGAGCAGTACTTC. V usage is TRBV27 and J usage is TRBJ2-7; 9 bases map to TRBD1. CDR3 length: 13 residues. The J segment lost 2 bases and the V segment lost 5 bases, leaving 1 base of the junction unmatched. The germline V gene has CDR1 MNHEY and CDR2 SMNVEV (reference sequence).

The J gene is TRBJ2-2, the V gene TRBV7-3, with 8 bases lining up with TRBD1. CDR1 and CDR2 (germline): SGHTA, FQGTGA. The trim removed 2 bases at V and 3 bases at J, leaving 5 bases unmatched. The CDR3 runs to 16 residues. Here the CDR3 DNA reads TGTGCCAGCAGCTTATATCAGGGGGCGGACACCGGGGAGCTGTTTTTT. This codes for CASSLYQGADTGELFF.

The rearrangement joins TRBV10-3 to TRBJ2-1, with no clear D. There are 12 residues in the CDR3. Germline CDR1 reads ENHRY; CDR2 reads SYGVKD. V was shortened by 9 bases and J by 2 bases, with 8 bases between the two germline ends. The CDR3 nucleotides are TGTGCCATTGCTTCAGCCTACAATGAGCAGTTCTTC. Residues: CAIASAYNEQFF.

The chain joins TRBV28 to TRBJ2-2, with 7 positions matching TRBD2. V was clipped by 7 bases and J by 6 bases; unmatched bases: 8. Germline CDR1 and CDR2: MDHEN and SYDVKM. CDR3 length equals 14 residues. Here the CDR3 reads CASTPVGGSGELFF. The CDR3 nucleotides read TGTGCCAGCACCCCGGTCGGGGGGTCCGGGGAGCTGTTTTTT. Variable domain in full (rest from reference TRBV28 and TRBJ2-2): DVKVTQSSRYLVKRTGEKVFLECVQDMDHENMFWYRQDPGLGLRLIYFSYDVKMKEKGDIPEGYSVSREKKERFSLILESASTNQTSMYLCASTPVGGSGELFFGEGSRLTVL.

The chain has TRBV7-9 and TRBJ1-5; tentatively, D is TRBD1 (6 bases). V lost 1 base and J 5 bases, leaving 9 bases between the germline ends. The length of the CDR3 is 14 residues. Germline CDR1 SEHNR, CDR2 FQNEAQ (reference sequence). The CDR3, as DNA: TGTGCCAGCAGCTTAGACGGGGGGCATCAGCCCCAGCATTTT. As protein: CASSLDGGHQPQHF.

The rearrangement joins TRBV27 to TRBJ2-1; the match to TRBD2 covers 10 bases. From germline, CDR1 is MNHEY and CDR2 SMNVEV (reference sequence). Losses at the gene ends were 5 bases for V and 4 bases for J; bases not matched to a gene: 5. The CDR3 is 15 amino acids. The CDR3 reads CASSAASGGYNEQFF. In DNA, the CDR3 is TGTGCCAGCAGTGCCGCTAGCGGGGGATACAATGAGCAGTTCTTC.

V gene TRBV9 combines with J gene TRBJ2-7, with 8 positions matching TRBD1. The V gene end was trimmed by 4 bases and the J gene end by 1 base; junction bases not matched to a gene: 7. From germline, CDR1 is SGDLS and CDR2 YYNGEE. This CDR3 spans 15 amino acids. This chain's CDR3 is CASSPDRGGSYEQYF. The CDR3 region has the DNA TGTGCCAGCAGCCCTGACAGGGGTGGGTCCTACGAGCAGTACTTC.